What follows describes a single T cell receptor beta chain. In this CDR3 the conserved last residue, phenylalanine or tryptophan, is missing, so a read error is likely. No DNA is shown, since the ends of the CDR3 on it are uncertain; the CDR3 is the one TCRdb lists. This sample's RNA came from whole unsorted tissue. The data were taken from a study of tumor and adjacent non-tumor tissue in lung cancer. TCRbeta libraries were built with three rounds of nested PCR, modified from ARM-PCR. A single record per CDR3 protein comes from TCRdb applying MiXCR to the multiplex PCR reads. The table records under 140,000 distinct CDR3 sequences, around 82% of them present only once. CDR1 LGHNA and CDR2 YSLEER come from the germline V gene. The CDR3 contains 17 residues when both ends are counted.

This receptor was taken from an older man with non-small cell lung cancer. The sequenced sample was lung tumor tissue. V gene TRBV4-3 combines with J gene TRBJ2-1. Here the CDR3 reads CASSQDPAGAEYIEQFL.